This entry is about one T cell receptor (beta chain). The source of the sample is a study of beta chain features in type 1 diabetes. Looking at the study overall: Age, gender, cell numbers and subset yield matched between patients and controls.

Per germline, CDR1 SGHRS and CDR2 YFSETQ. Germline trimming cut 3 bases from V and 3 bases from J; bases unmatched to any gene: 5. The CDR3 extends over 14 amino acids. The isolated RNA, all of it, was reverse transcribed, so expressed TCRB transcripts were what got sequenced. About 3.57 million reads were obtained on average from naive, central memory and regulatory T cell samples. Profiled with immunoSEQ multiplex PCR; TCRdb holds only in-frame clones, not every one. Seen here are 300,000 to 350,000 clones, 8% observed once, and the top ten hold less than 0.45%. Each of the CD4+ naive, central memory, regulatory and stem cell-like memory populations was sorted via CD45RO/CCR7/CD25/CD127/CD95/CD27.

The sample comprised central memory CD4+ T cells from blood. This TCR was sampled from a woman aged 18-35 years in good health. The chain uses TRBV5-1 and TRBJ1-2; TRBD1 agrees at 7 bases. CDR3 DNA: TGCGCCAGCAGCTCCACCGGGACAGACTATGGCTACACCTTC. Its translation is CASSSTGTDYGYTF.